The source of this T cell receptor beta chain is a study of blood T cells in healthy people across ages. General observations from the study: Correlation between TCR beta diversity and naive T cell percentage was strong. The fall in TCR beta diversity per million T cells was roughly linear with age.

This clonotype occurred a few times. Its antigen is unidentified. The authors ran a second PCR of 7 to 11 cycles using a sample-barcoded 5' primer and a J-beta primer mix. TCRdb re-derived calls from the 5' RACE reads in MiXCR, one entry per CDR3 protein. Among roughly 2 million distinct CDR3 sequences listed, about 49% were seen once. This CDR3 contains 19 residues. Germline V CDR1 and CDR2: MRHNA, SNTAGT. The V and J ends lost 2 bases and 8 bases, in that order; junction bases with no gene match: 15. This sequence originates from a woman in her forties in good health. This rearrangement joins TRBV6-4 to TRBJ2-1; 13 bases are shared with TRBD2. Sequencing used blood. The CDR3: CASSDRTSGGRRVRDEQFF. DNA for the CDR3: TGTGCCAGCAGTGACCGGACTAGCGGGGGCCGGCGGGTTAGGGATGAGCAGTTCTTC.